The 7 T cell receptor beta chains given below trace back to one sample, sequenced in a study of cytomegalovirus exposure and HLA in healthy donors. PCR amplification relied on 60 Vbeta primers (plus 13 Jbeta primers). Generated by immunoSEQ multiplex PCR, the TCRdb table keeps only in-frame clones and is missing some. The data hold some 150,000 clones, with approximately 80% observed a single time. Material: PBMCs. The receptor set was obtained from a male donor in good health and CMV-seronegative.

The chain recombines TRBV5-1 with TRBJ2-2, with a tentative D call TRBD1 (6 bases). The CDR3 runs to 14 residues. Germline values: CDR1 SGHRS, CDR2 YFSETQ. Deletions cut 5 bases from V and 3 bases from J, with 11 bases between. This chain's CDR3 is CASRGALHTGELFF. The CDR3 bases are TGCGCCAGCAGGGGGGCCCTACACACCGGGGAGCTGTTTTTT.

The table lists this clone with a count of one. This chain links TRBV9 with TRBJ2-7, with D perhaps TRBD2 (7 bases). Germline loops: CDR1 SGDLS, CDR2 YYNGEE. The CDR3 spans 14 residues. Trimming removed 0 bases from V and 3 bases from J, with 10 bases in between. CDR3 sequence: CASSVAGGHYEQYF. The CDR3 nucleotides are TGTGCCAGCAGCGTAGCCGGGGGGCACTACGAGCAGTACTTC.

The chain couples TRBV2 to TRBJ2-1, with 8 bases fitting TRBD2. Germline V lookup: CDR1 SNHLY, CDR2 FYNNEI. This CDR3 contains 15 residues. V trimming: 4 bases; J trimming: 2 bases; junction bases outside the gene matches: 4. This chain's CDR3 is CASSGGGPTYNEQFF. The CDR3 DNA is TGTGCCAGCAGTGGCGGGGGGCCTACCTACAATGAGCAGTTCTTC. The full variable domain, rest sourced from reference TRBV2 and TRBJ2-1, is EPEVTQTPSHQVTQMGQEVILRCVPISNHLYFYWYRQILGQKVEFLVSFYNNEISEKSEIFDDQFSVERPDGSNFTLKIRSTKLEDSAMYFCASSGGGPTYNEQFFGPGTRLTVL.

V usage is TRBV7-3 and J usage is TRBJ2-1, with D perhaps matching TRBD2 (5 bases). Germline V gene data show CDR1 as SGHTA and CDR2 as FQGTGA. V gave up 3 bases and J gave up 4 bases, with 7 bases separating them. The CDR3 runs to 13 residues. This CDR3 reads CASSFGEYNEQFF. The CDR3 DNA reads TGTGCCAGCAGCTTCGGGGAGTACAATGAGCAGTTCTTC. The full variable domain, completed using reference TRBV7-3 and TRBJ2-1, is GAGVSQTPSNKVTEKGKYVELRCDPISGHTALYWYRQSLGQGPEFLIYFQGTGAADDSGLPNDRFFAVRPEGSVSTLKIQRTERGDSAVYLCASSFGEYNEQFFGPGTRLTVL.

This clone has only a few counts. The rearrangement joins TRBV5-6 to TRBJ1-1; 7 nucleotides line up with TRBD1. The J segment lost 4 bases and the V segment lost 7 bases, leaving 10 bases of the junction unmatched. The CDR3 totals 14 residues. The germline V gene has CDR1 SGHDT and CDR2 YYEEEE. The CDR3 loop reads CASRSLTGPTEAFF. The CDR3 region has the DNA TGTGCCAGCCGCTCGTTGACAGGGCCCACTGAAGCTTTCTTT.

This chain connects TRBV5-1 to TRBJ2-1; TRBD2 matches 8 bases. This CDR3 comprises 16 residues. Trimming took 2 bases from V and 6 from J; bases not matched to a gene: 10. Germline V gene lookup returns CDR1 SGHRS and CDR2 YFSETQ. The DNA of the CDR3 is TGCGCCAGCAGCTTCCTCCCCAGCGGGGGCCTCAATGAGCAGTTCTTC. Translating gives CASSFLPSGGLNEQFF.

The chain links TRBV7-6 to TRBJ1-1; tentatively, D is TRBD1 (6 bases). The V and J ends lost 4 bases and 1 base respectively, with 22 bases between them. The CDR3 is made up of 18 amino acids. CDR1 SGHVS and CDR2 FNYEAQ come from the germline V gene. The CDR3 coding sequence is TGTGCCAGCAGCTCCCGGTTCGGGGGGCGTGGGAAGAACACTGAAGCTTTCTTT. Amino acid sequence: CASSSRFGGRGKNTEAFF.